This T cell receptor beta chain was sequenced during a study of PD-1 blockade in mismatch repair-deficient tumors. Study details: Patients had around twelve mismatch repair-deficient cancer types, all previously treated and progressing.

All patients were mismatch repair deficient, assessed by either PCR or immunohistochemistry. This clone was observed a few times. Other DNA sequences in this specimen translate into the identical CDR3. TCRdb keeps only in-frame clones here, not all; method: immunoSEQ multiplex PCR. This table has some 51,000 clones, over 75% appearing once. The germline V gene encodes CDR1 SGHTA and CDR2 FQGNSA. With 5 bases removed from V and 2 bases from J, the gap between germline ends came to 7 bases. This CDR3 is 13 amino acids long. This chain connects TRBV7-2 to TRBJ1-5; D is undetermined. Sequencing was performed on peripheral blood, taken approximately 18 weeks after starting pembrolizumab. The clonotype was recovered from an adult with mismatch repair-deficient cancer. CDR3 bases: TGTGCCAGCAGCCCCCGTGGCAATCAGCCCCAGCATTTT. Protein: CASSPRGNQPQHF.